What follows are 24 T cell receptor beta chains derived from one specimen sequenced in a study of spatial heterogeneity in lung cancer. TCRdb redid the calling of the 5' RACE reads with MiXCR, one entry per CDR3 protein. The table records tens of thousands of distinct CDR3 sequences, approximately 20% of them present only once. Indicated time point: sample taken at primary tumor resection. Unsorted whole RNA of tumor, nontumor lung or frozen PBMC was sequenced. The sample here was PBMCs, taken at surgery. Every receptor here comes from a male donor with early-stage non-small cell lung cancer.

A few counts support this clonotype. This chain connects TRBV12-5 to TRBJ1-5, with D hard to call. CDR1 is LGHNT, CDR2 FRNRAP, per germline. The CDR3 length is 13 residues. Trimming removed 5 bases from V and 7 bases from J, with 12 bases in between. The CDR3 protein is CASGRTEGQPQHF. The CDR3 bases are TGTGCTAGTGGTCGGACGGAGGGCCAGCCCCAGCATTTT.

The chain uses TRBV7-2 and TRBJ1-2; D gene ambiguous. The CDR3 is 16 amino acids. Germline V gene sequence: CDR1 SGHTA, CDR2 FQGNSA. V lost 1 base to trimming and J lost 4 bases, with 16 bases between them. In DNA form, the CDR3 reads TGTGCCAGCAGCTTAGATCCCACAGCCCTTTTCTATGGCTACACCTTC. Translated, it gives CASSLDPTALFYGYTF.

The V and J genes are TRBV28 and TRBJ2-4, with D possibly TRBD1 on 6 matching bases. The germline V gene encodes CDR1 MDHEN and CDR2 SYDVKM. The CDR3 length is 16 residues. V was clipped by 6 bases and J by 1 base, with 16 bases between them. The CDR3 DNA sequence: TGTGCCAGCAGCGCCGGTGGGGGCATGGCCAAAAACATTCAGTACTTC. Its translation: CASSAGGGMAKNIQYF.

This clonotype was seen a handful of times. V gene TRBV4-1 combines with J gene TRBJ1-1; D gene uncertain. The CDR3 spans 14 residues. In germline, CDR1 is MGHRA, CDR2 YSYEKL. Trimming pared 6 bases from V and 5 bases from J, leaving 16 bases between. The CDR3 DNA sequence: TGCGCCAGCAGGAAAAACCGGGGTTGGACTGAAGCTTTCTTT. Translated: CASRKNRGWTEAFF.

This clonotype was counted only a few times. The genes are TRBV28 and TRBJ1-5; no firm D call. CDR1 is MDHEN and CDR2 is SYDVKM in the germline V gene. The CDR3 contains 11 residues. V lost 3 bases to trimming and J lost 7 bases, with 4 bases between them. The CDR3 sequence is CASSFRQPQHF. The CDR3, as DNA: TGTGCCAGCAGTTTCCGGCAGCCCCAGCATTTT.

This clonotype came up a few times. The rearrangement joins TRBV6-2 or TRBV6-3 to TRBJ2-1; 11 nucleotides match TRBD2. Germline-derived CDR1 and CDR2 are MNHEY and SVGEGT. The CDR3 has 15 residues. V gave up 6 bases and J gave up 7 bases; unmatched junction bases: 8. The CDR3 DNA follows: TGTGCCAGCAGACACCTAGCGGGGGGCCTAAATGAGCAGTTCTTC. Encoded protein: CASRHLAGGLNEQFF.

V usage is TRBV2 and J usage is TRBJ2-7; TRBD2 matches at 9 bases. Germline V CDR1 and CDR2: SNHLY, FYNNEI. This CDR3 region has 14 residues. Trimming removed 10 bases from V and 3 bases from J; junction bases left unmatched: 10. In nucleotides, the CDR3 is TGTGCCACCCAGAGGGGGACTAGCAGCTACGAGCAGTACTTC. It encodes CATQRGTSSYEQYF.

V is TRBV28 and J is TRBJ1-2, with TRBD1 identical over 9 bases. This CDR3 comprises 15 residues. V shed 6 bases and J 6 bases; nucleotides not matched to a gene: 11. Germline CDR1 is MDHEN and CDR2 is SYDVKM. This chain's CDR3 is CASSPNRGRLNGYTF. The CDR3 nucleotides are TGTGCCAGCAGCCCTAACAGGGGGCGCCTGAATGGCTACACCTTC.

This clonotype was seen a handful of times. The chain combines TRBV3-1 with TRBJ2-3, with a possible D match to TRBD2 (6 bases). The CDR3 length is 14 residues. V dropped 3 bases and J dropped 2 bases, with 9 bases sitting between them. Germline values: CDR1 LGHDT, CDR2 YNNKEL (reference sequence). CDR3 coding DNA: TGTGCCAGCAGCCAGGGGGGACCCACAGATACGCAGTATTTT. Amino acid sequence: CASSQGGPTDTQYF.

V and J are TRBV12-3 or TRBV12-4 and TRBJ1-5; maybe TRBD1 (5 bases). Between the trimmed V and J ends, which lost 3 bases and 8 bases, there was a span of 8 bases. CDR3 length: 12 residues. In nucleotides, the CDR3 is TGTGCCAGCAGTTTCGGGGGTGAGCCCCAGCATTTT. Protein product: CASSFGGEPQHF.

This clonotype has only a few counts. The chain carries TRBV12-3 or TRBV12-4 and TRBJ1-5, with D uncertain. The CDR3 has 12 residues. Trimming shortened V by 2 bases and J by 7 bases, and 6 bases separated the two germline ends. DNA of the CDR3: TGTGCCAGCAGTTTATTTCCCCAGCCCCAGCATTTT. This sequence encodes CASSLFPQPQHF.

This clonotype was observed a handful of times. This sequence joins TRBV6-2 or TRBV6-3 and TRBJ1-4, with D possibly being TRBD1 (6 bases). The CDR3 is 12 residues long. With 6 bases removed from V and 6 bases from J, the gap between germline ends came to 8 bases. The V gene's germline CDR1 is MNHEY and CDR2 SVGEGT. The CDR3 sequence: CASRRTDEKLFF. In DNA form, the CDR3 reads TGTGCCAGCAGGCGGACAGATGAAAAACTGTTTTTT.

In this sample, this clonotype turned up many times. The gene calls are TRBV5-4 and TRBJ2-3, with 7 bases identical to TRBD2. The CDR3 sequence is 16 residues long. Germline V gene lookup returns CDR1 SGHNT and CDR2 YYREEE (reference sequence). V gave up 4 bases and J gave up 4 bases; unmatched junction bases: 12. The CDR3: CASSPRREGTPDTQYF. The CDR3 nucleotides read TGTGCCAGCAGCCCGAGGAGGGAGGGGACCCCAGATACGCAGTATTTT.

This clonotype was counted many times. The V and J genes are TRBV7-6 and TRBJ2-7; D uncertain. CDR3 length: 12 residues. Trimming took off 5 bases at V and 3 bases at J, with 8 bases between the two ends. Germline CDR1 SGHVS, CDR2 FNYEAQ. The CDR3, as DNA: TGTGCCAGCAGCCCGGACGGCTACGAGCAGTACTTC. Encoded protein: CASSPDGYEQYF.

This clonotype was seen repeatedly, ten times or more. This sequence joins TRBV5-6 and TRBJ2-3, with D uncertain. The ends were cut back, 2 bases at V and 4 bases at J, with 14 bases in the middle. The CDR3 is 15 residues long. CDR1 and CDR2 (germline): SGHDT, YYEEEE. The CDR3 nucleotides are TGTGCCAGCAGCTTCAGAGAAAGAGTGGCAGATACGCAGTATTTT. The encoded protein is CASSFRERVADTQYF.

This clonotype was found once. The CDR3 DNA follows: TGTGCCAGCAGTTACGCTGCCGGAGATACGCAGTATTTT. It codes for CASSYAAGDTQYF. The gene calls are TRBV6-2 or TRBV6-3 and TRBJ2-3, with no clear D. V was cut by 2 bases and J by 5 bases, with 8 bases left in between. CDR3 length: 13 amino acids. The V gene's germline CDR1 is MNHEY and CDR2 SVGEGT.

The chain uses TRBV27 and TRBJ2-7, with 8 bases aligning to TRBD1. J lost 4 bases, V lost 6 bases, and 14 bases had no gene match. Germline V gene sequence: CDR1 MNHEY, CDR2 SMNVEV (reference sequence). The CDR3 covers 16 residues. Here the CDR3 DNA reads TGTGCCAGCAGCCCCGTACTTCGGACAGGGTCTTACGAGCAGTACTTC. This encodes CASSPVLRTGSYEQYF.

The chain uses TRBV28 and TRBJ2-7; 7 nucleotides agree with TRBD2. The CDR3 loop spans 18 amino acids. The germline CDR1 and CDR2 sequences are MDHEN and SYDVKM. V gave up 1 base and J gave up 2 bases; unmatched junction bases: 14. The CDR3 DNA reads TGTGCCAGCAGTTTATCTCACTATACCCCGGGGGGAACCTACGAGCAGTACTTC. It is translated as CASSLSHYTPGGTYEQYF.

The chain joins TRBV7-2 to TRBJ2-2; the match to TRBD1 covers 9 bases. V dropped 4 bases and J dropped 4; count of bases not matched to a gene: 7. The CDR3 runs 16 residues. Germline V gene lookup returns CDR1 SGHTA and CDR2 FQGNSA. The CDR3 nucleotides read TGTGCCAGCAGCTGGACAGGGGCCCGGGGCACCGGGGAGCTGTTTTTT. This gives the protein CASSWTGARGTGELFF.

The gene calls are TRBV7-2 and TRBJ1-5, with TRBD1 as a possible D gene (6 bases). This CDR3 region has 16 residues. Trimming pared 4 bases from V and 7 bases from J, leaving 20 bases between. The germline gives CDR1 SGHTA, CDR2 FQGNSA. The CDR3 protein is CASSSAPGPRGQPQHF. CDR3 nucleotide sequence: TGTGCCAGCAGCTCCGCGCCGGGTCCCAGGGGACAGCCCCAGCATTTT.

The rearrangement uses TRBV19 and TRBJ2-3, with 9 bases matching TRBD2. J was trimmed by 9 bases and V by 6 bases; bases with no gene match: 7. The CDR3 extends over 13 amino acids. Looked up from germline, CDR1 is LNHDA and CDR2 is SQIVND (reference sequence). The CDR3 nucleotides read TGTGCCAGTAGCACCGGGACTAGCACGACGCAGTATTTT. Protein: CASSTGTSTTQYF.

The chain has TRBV29-1 and TRBJ2-7, with D hard to call. The CDR3 runs to 10 residues. Germline V CDR1 and CDR2: SQVTM, ANQGSEA. Trimming removed 5 bases from V and 6 bases from J, with 8 bases in between. The CDR3 loop reads CSVSRREQYF. CDR3 nucleotides: TGCAGCGTTTCCCGGCGCGAGCAGTACTTC.

This clonotype was counted between two and nine times. The rearrangement links TRBV7-3 to TRBJ2-5, with TRBD1 as a possible D gene (6 bases). CDR1 and CDR2 from the germline V gene are SGHTA and FQGTGA. The CDR3 is 14 residues long. Trimming stripped 3 bases from V and 5 bases from J, with 13 bases between. CDR3 sequence reads: CASSLNRDGETQYF. Written as DNA, the CDR3 is TGTGCCAGCAGCTTGAACAGGGACGGGGAGACCCAGTACTTC.

Here the CDR3 reads CASSAELGSYEQYF. Here the CDR3 DNA reads TGTGCCAGCAGTGCCGAACTAGGGTCCTACGAGCAGTACTTC. This chain links TRBV12-3 or TRBV12-4 with TRBJ2-7; weak D call: TRBD2 (5 bases). This CDR3 contains 14 residues. The V gene lost 5 bases and the J gene lost 1 base, with 12 bases spanning the gap.